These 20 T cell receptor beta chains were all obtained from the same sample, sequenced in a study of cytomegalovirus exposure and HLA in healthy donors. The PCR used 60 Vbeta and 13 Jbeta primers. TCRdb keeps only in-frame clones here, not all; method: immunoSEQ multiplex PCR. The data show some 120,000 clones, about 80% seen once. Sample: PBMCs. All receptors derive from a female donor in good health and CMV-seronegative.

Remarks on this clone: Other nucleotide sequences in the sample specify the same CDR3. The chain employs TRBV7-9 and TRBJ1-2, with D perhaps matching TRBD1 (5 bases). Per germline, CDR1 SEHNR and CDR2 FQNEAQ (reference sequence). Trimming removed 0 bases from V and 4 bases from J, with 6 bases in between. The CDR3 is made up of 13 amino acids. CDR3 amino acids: CASSLAGGYGYTF. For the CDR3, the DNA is TGTGCCAGCAGCTTAGCGGGGGGCTATGGCTACACCTTC.

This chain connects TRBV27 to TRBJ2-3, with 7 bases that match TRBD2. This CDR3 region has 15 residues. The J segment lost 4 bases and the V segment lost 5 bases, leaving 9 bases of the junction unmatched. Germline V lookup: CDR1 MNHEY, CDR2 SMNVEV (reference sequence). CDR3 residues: CASSTAGVFSDTQYF. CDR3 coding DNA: TGTGCCAGCAGTACCGCGGGGGTCTTTTCAGATACGCAGTATTTT.

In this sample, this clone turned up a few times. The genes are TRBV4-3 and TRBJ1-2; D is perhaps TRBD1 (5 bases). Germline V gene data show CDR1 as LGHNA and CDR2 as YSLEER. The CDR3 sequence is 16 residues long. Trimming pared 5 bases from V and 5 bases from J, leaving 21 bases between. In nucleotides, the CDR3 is TGCGCCAGCAGCTGGAAGATAAGCGGGACTTGGTATGGCTACACCTTC. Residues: CASSWKISGTWYGYTF.

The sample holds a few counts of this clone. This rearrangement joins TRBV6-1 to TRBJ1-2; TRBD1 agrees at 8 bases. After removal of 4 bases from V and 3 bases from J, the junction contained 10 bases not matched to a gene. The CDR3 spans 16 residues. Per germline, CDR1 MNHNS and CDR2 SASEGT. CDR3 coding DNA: TGTGCCAGCAGTGGAAGGGGGGCAGGGGGCCACTATGGCTACACCTTC. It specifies CASSGRGAGGHYGYTF.

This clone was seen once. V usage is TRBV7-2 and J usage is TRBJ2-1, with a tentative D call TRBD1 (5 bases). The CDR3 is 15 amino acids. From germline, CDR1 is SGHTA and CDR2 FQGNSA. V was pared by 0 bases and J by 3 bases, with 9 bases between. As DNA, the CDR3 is TGTGCCAGCAGCTTAGCGCAGGGTATCTACAATGAGCAGTTCTTC. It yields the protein CASSLAQGIYNEQFF.

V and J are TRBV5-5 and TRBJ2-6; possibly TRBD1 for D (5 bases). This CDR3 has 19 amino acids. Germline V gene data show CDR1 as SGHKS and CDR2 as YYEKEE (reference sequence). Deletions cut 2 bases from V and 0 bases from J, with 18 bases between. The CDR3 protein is CASSFPSGLRSSGANVLTF. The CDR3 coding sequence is TGTGCCAGCAGCTTCCCCTCAGGGCTGAGGAGCTCTGGGGCCAACGTCCTGACTTTC.

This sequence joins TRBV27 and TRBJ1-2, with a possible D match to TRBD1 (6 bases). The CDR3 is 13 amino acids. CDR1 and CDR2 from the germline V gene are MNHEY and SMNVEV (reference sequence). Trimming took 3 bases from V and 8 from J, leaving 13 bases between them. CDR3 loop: CASSFGGADGYTF. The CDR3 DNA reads TGTGCCAGCAGTTTCGGGGGGGCGGACGGCTACACCTTC.

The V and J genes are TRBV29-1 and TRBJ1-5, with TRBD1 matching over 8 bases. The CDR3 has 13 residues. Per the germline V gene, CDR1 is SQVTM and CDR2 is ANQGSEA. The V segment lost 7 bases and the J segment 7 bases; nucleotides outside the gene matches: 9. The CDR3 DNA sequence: TGCAGCGCGCGGGACAGGTGGGACCAGCCCCAGCATTTT. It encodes CSARDRWDQPQHF.

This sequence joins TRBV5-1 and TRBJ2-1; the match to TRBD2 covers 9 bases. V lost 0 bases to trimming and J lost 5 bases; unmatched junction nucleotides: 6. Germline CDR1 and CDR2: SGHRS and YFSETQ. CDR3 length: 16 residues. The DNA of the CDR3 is TGCGCCAGCAGCTTGGGAAGCGGGGGGAGAGACAATGAGCAGTTCTTC. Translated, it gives CASSLGSGGRDNEQFF.

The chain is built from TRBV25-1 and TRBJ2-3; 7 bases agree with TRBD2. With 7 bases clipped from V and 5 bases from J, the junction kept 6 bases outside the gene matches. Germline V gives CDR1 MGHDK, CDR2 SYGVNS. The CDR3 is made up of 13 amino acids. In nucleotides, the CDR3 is TGTGCCAGCATGTCTAGCGGACGAGATACGCAGTATTTT. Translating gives CASMSSGRDTQYF.

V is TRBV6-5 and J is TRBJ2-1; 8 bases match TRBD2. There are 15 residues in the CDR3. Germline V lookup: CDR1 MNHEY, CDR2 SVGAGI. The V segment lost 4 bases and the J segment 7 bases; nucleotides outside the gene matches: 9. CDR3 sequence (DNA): TGTGCCAGCAGTTCACTGCTAGCGGGTAGGAATGAGCAGTTCTTC. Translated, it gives CASSSLLAGRNEQFF.

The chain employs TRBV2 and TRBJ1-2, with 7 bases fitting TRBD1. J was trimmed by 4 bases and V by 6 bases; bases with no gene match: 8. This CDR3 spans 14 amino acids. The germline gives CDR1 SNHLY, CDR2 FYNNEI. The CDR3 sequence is CASSPRGQIYGYTF. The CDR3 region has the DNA TGTGCCAGCAGCCCCAGGGGACAGATCTATGGCTACACCTTC.

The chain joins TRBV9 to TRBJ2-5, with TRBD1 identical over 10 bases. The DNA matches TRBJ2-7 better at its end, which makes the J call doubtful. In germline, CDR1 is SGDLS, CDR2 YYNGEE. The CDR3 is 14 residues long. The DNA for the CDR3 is TGTGCCAGCAGCGTAGGACGGGACAGGGGCGAGCAGTACTTC. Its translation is CASSVGRDRGEQYF.

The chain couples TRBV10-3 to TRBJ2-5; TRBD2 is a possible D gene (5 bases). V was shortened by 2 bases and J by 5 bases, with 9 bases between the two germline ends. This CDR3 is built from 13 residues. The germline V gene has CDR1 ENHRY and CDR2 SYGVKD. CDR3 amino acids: CAISELRGETQYF. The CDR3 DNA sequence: TGTGCCATCAGTGAGCTCCGAGGGGAGACCCAGTACTTC.

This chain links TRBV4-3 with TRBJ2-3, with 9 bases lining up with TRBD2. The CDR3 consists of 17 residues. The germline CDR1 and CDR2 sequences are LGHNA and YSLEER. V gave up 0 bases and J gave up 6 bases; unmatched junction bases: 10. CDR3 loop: CASSQDAGLAGFDTQYF. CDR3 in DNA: TGCGCCAGCAGCCAAGATGCGGGGCTAGCGGGGTTTGATACGCAGTATTTT.

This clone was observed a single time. CDR3 nucleotide sequence: TGTGCCAGCGGCTCCCAGGGAAAGCAGAATGGCTACACCTTC. It encodes CASGSQGKQNGYTF. The chain employs TRBV6-1 and TRBJ1-2; possible D gene TRBD1, 5 bases. V dropped 8 bases and J dropped 6 bases, with 19 bases sitting between them. The CDR3 is 14 residues long. Germline V gene data show CDR1 as MNHNS and CDR2 as SASEGT.

CDR3 coding DNA: TGTGCCAGCAGCTTTAAGACAGGGTTCTTCTACGAGCAGTACTTC. It codes for CASSFKTGFFYEQYF. V gene TRBV7-8 combines with J gene TRBJ2-7, with TRBD1 matching over 7 bases. Trimming took 3 bases from V and 3 from J; bases not matched to a gene: 8. CDR1 and CDR2 (germline): SGHVS, FQNEAQ. The CDR3 covers 15 residues.

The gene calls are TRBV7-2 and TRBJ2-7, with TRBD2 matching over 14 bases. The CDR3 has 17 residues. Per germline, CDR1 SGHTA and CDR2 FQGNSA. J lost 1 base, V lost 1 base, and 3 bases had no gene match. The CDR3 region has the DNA TGTGCCAGCAGCTTAGGGACTAGCGGGGGGATATCCTACGAGCAGTACTTC. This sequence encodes CASSLGTSGGISYEQYF.

CDR3 in amino acids: CASSGDVYTEAFF. The DNA of the CDR3 is TGTGCCAGCAGCGGAGACGTATACACTGAAGCTTTCTTT. The rearrangement uses TRBV2 and TRBJ1-1; no definite D call. This CDR3 region has 13 residues. Per germline, CDR1 SNHLY and CDR2 FYNNEI. The germline V and J ends were trimmed by 6 bases and 3 bases, with 11 bases remaining between them.

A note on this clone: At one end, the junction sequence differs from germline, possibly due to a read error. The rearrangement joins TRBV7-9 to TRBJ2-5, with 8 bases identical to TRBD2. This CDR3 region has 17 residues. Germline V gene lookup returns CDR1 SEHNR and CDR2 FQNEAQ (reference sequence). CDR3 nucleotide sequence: TGTGCCAGCAGGGGGAATAGGGTTGGACTAGCTCAAGAGGCCCAGTACTTC. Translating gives CASRGNRVGLAQEAQYF.